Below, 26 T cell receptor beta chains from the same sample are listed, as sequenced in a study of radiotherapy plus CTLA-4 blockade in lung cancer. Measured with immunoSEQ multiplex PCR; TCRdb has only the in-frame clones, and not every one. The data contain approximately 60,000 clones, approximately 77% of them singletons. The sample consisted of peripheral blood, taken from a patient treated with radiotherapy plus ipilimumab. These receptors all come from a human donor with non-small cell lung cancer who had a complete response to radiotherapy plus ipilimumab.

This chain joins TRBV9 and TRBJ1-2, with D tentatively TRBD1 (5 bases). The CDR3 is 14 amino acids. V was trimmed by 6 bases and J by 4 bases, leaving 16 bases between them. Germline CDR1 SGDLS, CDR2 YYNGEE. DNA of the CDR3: TGTGCCAGCACCGTCGATCAGGGTGTCTATGGCTACACCTTC. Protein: CASTVDQGVYGYTF.

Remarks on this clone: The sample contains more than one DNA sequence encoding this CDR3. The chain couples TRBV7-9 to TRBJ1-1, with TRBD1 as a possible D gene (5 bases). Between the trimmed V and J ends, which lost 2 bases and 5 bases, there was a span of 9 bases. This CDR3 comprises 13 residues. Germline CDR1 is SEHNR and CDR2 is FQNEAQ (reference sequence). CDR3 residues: CASSLQGGTEAFF. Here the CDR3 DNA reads TGTGCCAGCAGCTTACAGGGAGGGACTGAAGCTTTCTTT. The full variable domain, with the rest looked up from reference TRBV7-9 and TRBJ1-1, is DTGVSQNPRHKITKRGQNVTFRCDPISEHNRLYWYRQTLGQGPEFLTYFQNEAQLEKSRLLSDRFSAERPKGSFSTLEIQRTEQGDSAMYLCASSLQGGTEAFFGQGTRLTVV.

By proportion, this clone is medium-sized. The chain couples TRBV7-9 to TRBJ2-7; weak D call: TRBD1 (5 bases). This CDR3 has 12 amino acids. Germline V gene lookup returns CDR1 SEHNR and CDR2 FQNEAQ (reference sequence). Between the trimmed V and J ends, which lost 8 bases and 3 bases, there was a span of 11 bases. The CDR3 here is CASRGTGYEQYF. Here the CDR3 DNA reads TGTGCCAGCCGAGGCACAGGCTACGAGCAGTACTTC.

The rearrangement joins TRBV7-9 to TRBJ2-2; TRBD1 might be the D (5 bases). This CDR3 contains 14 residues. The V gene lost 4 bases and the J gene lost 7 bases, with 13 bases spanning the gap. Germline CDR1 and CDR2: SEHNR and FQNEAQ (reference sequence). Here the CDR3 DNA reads TGTGCCAGCAGCTCGCAAAGGGGTGTCGGGGAGCTGTTTTTT. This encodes CASSSQRGVGELFF.

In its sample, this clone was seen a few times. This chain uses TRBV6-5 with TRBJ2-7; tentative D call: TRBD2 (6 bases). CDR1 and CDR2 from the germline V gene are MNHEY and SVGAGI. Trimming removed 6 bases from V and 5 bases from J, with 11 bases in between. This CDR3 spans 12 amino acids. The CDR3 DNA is TGTGCCAGCAGATCACCGGGAGACGAGCAGTACGTC. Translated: CASRSPGDEQYV.

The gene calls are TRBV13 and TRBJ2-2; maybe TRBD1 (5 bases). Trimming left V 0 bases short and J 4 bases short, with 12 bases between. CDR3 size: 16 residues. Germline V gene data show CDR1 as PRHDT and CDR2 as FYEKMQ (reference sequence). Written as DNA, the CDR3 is TGTGCCAGCAGCTTAGGTCCAGGGATGGGCACCGGGGAGCTGTTTTTT. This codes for CASSLGPGMGTGELFF.

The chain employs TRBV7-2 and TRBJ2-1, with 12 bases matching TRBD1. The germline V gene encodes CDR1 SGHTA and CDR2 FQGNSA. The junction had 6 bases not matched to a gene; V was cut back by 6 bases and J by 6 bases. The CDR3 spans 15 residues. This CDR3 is CASSLPGQGANEQFF. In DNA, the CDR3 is TGTGCCAGCAGTTTACCGGGACAGGGGGCCAATGAGCAGTTCTTC.

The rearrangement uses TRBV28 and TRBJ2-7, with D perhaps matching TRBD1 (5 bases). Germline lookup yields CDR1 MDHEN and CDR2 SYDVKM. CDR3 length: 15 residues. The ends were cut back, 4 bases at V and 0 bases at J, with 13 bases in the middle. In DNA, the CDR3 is TGTGCCAGCAGTTCACGGACACACTTCTCCTACGAGCAGTACTTC. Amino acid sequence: CASSSRTHFSYEQYF.

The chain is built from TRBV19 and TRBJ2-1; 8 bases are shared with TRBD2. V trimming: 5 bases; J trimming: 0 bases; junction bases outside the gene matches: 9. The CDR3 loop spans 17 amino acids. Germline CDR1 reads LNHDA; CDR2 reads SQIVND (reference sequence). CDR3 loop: CASSLTSGPFSYNEQFF. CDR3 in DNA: TGTGCCAGTAGTCTTACTAGCGGACCCTTCTCCTACAATGAGCAGTTCTTC.

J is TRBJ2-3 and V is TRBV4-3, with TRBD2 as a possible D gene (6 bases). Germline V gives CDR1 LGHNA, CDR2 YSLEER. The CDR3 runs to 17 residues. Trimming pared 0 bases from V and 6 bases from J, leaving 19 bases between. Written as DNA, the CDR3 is TGCGCCAGCAGCCAAGAGAGGCGGGACCCCGTTATGGATACGCAGTATTTT. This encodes CASSQERRDPVMDTQYF.

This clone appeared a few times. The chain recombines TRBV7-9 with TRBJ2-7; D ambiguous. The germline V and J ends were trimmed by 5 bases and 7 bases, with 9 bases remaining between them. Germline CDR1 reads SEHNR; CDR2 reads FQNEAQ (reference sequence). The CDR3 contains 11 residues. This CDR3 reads CASSAPWEQYF. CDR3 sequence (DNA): TGTGCCAGCAGCGCGCCGTGGGAGCAGTACTTC.

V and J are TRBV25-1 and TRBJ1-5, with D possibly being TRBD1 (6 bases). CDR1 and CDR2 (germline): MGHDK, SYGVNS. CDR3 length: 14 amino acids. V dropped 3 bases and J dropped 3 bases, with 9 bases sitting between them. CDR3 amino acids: CASSEYRDNQPQHF. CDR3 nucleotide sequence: TGTGCCAGCAGTGAGTACAGGGACAATCAGCCCCAGCATTTT.

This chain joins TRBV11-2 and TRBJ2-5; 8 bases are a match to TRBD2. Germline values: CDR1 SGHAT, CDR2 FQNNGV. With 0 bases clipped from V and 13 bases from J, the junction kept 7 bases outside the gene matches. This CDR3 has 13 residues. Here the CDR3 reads CASSLDAGGNLYF. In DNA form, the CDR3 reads TGTGCCAGCAGCTTAGATGCGGGGGGAAACTTGTACTTC.

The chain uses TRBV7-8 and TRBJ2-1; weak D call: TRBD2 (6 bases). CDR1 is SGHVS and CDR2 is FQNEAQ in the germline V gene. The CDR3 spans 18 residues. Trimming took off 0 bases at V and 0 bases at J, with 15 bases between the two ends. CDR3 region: CASSLAGGDSISYNEQFF. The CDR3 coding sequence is TGTGCCAGCAGCTTAGCTGGAGGGGACTCCATCTCCTACAATGAGCAGTTCTTC.

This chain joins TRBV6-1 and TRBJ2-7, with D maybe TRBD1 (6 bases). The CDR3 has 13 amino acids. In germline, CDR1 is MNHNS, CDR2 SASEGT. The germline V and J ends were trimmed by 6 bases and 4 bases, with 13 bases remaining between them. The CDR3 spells CASRSTGSYEQYV. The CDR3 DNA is TGTGCCAGCAGGAGTACAGGGTCGTACGAGCAGTACGTC.

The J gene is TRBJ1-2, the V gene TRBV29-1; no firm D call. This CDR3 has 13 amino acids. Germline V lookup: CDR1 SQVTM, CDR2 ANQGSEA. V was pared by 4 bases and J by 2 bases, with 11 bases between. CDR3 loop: CSVVRAGNYGYTF. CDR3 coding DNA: TGCAGCGTTGTGAGGGCGGGGAACTATGGCTACACCTTC.

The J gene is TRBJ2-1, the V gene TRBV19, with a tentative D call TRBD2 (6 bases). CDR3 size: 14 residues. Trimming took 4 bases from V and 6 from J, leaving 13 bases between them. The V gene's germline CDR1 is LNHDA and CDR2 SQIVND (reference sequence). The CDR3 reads CASSRGDLRNEQFF. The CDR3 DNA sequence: TGTGCCAGTAGTAGGGGGGACCTTCGCAATGAGCAGTTCTTC.

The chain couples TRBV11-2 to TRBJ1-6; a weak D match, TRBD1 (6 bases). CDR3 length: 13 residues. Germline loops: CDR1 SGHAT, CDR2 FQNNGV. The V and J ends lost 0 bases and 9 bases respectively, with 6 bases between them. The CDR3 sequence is CASSLDRGSPLHF. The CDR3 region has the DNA TGTGCCAGCAGCTTAGACAGGGGTTCACCCCTCCACTTT.

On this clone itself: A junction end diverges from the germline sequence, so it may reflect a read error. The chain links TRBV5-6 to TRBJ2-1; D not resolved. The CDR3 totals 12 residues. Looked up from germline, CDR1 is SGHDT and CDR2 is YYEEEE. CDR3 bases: TGTGCCAGCAGCTTGGGTTACACTGAGCAGTTCTTC. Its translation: CASSLGYTEQFF.

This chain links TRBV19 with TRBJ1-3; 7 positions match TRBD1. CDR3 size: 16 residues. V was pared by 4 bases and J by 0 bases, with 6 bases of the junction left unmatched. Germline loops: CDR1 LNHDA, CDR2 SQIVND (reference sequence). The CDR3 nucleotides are TGTGCCAGTAGTAGGACAGGTTCCACCTCTGGAAACACCATATATTTT. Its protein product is CASSRTGSTSGNTIYF.

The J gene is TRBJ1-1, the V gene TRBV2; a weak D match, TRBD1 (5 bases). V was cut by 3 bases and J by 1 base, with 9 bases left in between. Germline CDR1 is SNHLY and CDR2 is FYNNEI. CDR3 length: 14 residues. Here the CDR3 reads CASSDGTRNTEAFF. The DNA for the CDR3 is TGTGCCAGCAGTGATGGGACGCGGAACACTGAAGCTTTCTTT.

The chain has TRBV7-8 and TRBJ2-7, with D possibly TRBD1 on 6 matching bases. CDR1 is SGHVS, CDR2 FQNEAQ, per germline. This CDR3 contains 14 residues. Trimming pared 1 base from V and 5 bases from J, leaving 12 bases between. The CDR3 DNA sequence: TGTGCCAGCAGCTTAGAAGTACAGGGCCACGAGCAGTACTTC. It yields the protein CASSLEVQGHEQYF.

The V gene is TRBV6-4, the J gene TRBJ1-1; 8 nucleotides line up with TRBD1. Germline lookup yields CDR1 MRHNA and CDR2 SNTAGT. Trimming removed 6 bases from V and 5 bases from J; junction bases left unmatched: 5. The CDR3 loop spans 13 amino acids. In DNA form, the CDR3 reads TGTGCCAGCAGACCAACAGGGGGAACTGAAGCTTTCTTT. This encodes CASRPTGGTEAFF.

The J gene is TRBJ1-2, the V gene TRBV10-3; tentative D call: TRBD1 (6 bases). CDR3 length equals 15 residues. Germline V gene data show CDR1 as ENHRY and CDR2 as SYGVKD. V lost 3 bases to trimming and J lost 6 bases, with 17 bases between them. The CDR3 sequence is CAISDGLRGADGYTF. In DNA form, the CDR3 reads TGTGCCATCAGTGATGGTCTTCGGGGGGCGGATGGCTACACCTTC.

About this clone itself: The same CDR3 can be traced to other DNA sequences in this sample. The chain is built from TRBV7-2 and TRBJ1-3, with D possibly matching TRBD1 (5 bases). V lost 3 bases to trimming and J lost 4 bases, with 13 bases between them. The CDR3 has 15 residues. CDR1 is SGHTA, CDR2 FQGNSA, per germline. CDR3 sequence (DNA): TGTGCCAGCAGCTTCATCGACAGTTTAGGAAACACCATATATTTT. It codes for CASSFIDSLGNTIYF.

The CDR3 DNA reads as TGTGCCAGCAGTCGACAGGGAAAGACTTCACCCCTCCACTTT. This codes for CASSRQGKTSPLHF. The chain combines TRBV6-5 with TRBJ1-6, with 7 nucleotides matching TRBD1. The germline gives CDR1 MNHEY, CDR2 SVGAGI. CDR3 size: 14 residues. V lost 5 bases and J lost 9; bases outside the gene matches: 7.